One and the same sample provided the 23 T cell receptor beta chains below, sequenced in a study of cytomegalovirus exposure and HLA in healthy donors. Sequenced by immunoSEQ multiplex PCR; TCRdb stores in-frame clones only, minus some. The sample holds fewer than 80,000 clones, 95% to 96% seen once. The sample was PBMCs. These TCRs come from a woman between 18 and 29 years old in good health and CMV-seropositive.

The genes are TRBV7-9 and TRBJ1-5; TRBD1 agrees at 9 bases. Germline V gene lookup returns CDR1 SEHNR and CDR2 FQNEAQ (reference sequence). V was clipped by 5 bases and J by 4 bases; unmatched bases: 9. The CDR3 contains 16 residues. The DNA of the CDR3 is TGTGCCAGCAGCCGGACAGGGGCGGCGGTTAATCAGCCCCAGCATTTT. It specifies CASSRTGAAVNQPQHF.

The CDR3 here is CASSYDRGTDTQYF. DNA of the CDR3: TGTGCCAGCAGCTATGACAGGGGCACAGATACGCAGTATTTT. The chain is built from TRBV7-2 and TRBJ2-3, with TRBD1 matching over 7 bases. J lost 1 base, V lost 4 bases, and 2 bases had no gene match. The length of the CDR3 is 14 residues. From germline, CDR1 is SGHTA and CDR2 FQGNSA.

The chain couples TRBV27 to TRBJ2-4; 7 bases map to TRBD2. Germline trimming cut 6 bases from V and 5 bases from J; bases unmatched to any gene: 7. Germline CDR1 reads MNHEY; CDR2 reads SMNVEV (reference sequence). CDR3 size: 14 residues. The CDR3 region is CASRETRGENIQYF. CDR3 bases: TGTGCCAGCAGGGAAACACGGGGGGAAAACATTCAGTACTTC.

CDR3 DNA: TGTGCCAGCAGCCTCACGGGGGGCGCAGCTAATGAAAAACTGTTTTTT. Translating gives CASSLTGGAANEKLFF. The chain recombines TRBV7-8 with TRBJ1-4, with D possibly TRBD1 on 6 matching bases. This CDR3 has 16 amino acids. Germline lookup yields CDR1 SGHVS and CDR2 FQNEAQ. The ends were cut back, 5 bases at V and 3 bases at J, with 16 bases in the middle.

This chain uses TRBV11-2 with TRBJ2-1; D is perhaps TRBD2 (6 bases). Trimming shortened V by 4 bases and J by 4 bases, and 26 bases separated the two germline ends. Per germline, CDR1 SGHAT and CDR2 FQNNGV. The CDR3 totals 19 residues. The CDR3 DNA follows: TGTGCCAGCAGCTCCCTCAGCCAAGGAGGGCGGGATTCTTACAATGAGCAGTTCTTC. It specifies CASSSLSQGGRDSYNEQFF. The whole variable domain, remainder taken from reference TRBV11-2 and TRBJ2-1, is EAGVAQSPRYKIIEKRQSVAFWCNPISGHATLYWYQQILGQGPKLLIQFQNNGVVDDSQLPKDRFSAERLKGVDSTLKIQPAKLEDSAVYLCASSSLSQGGRDSYNEQFFGPGTRLTVL.

The chain employs TRBV14 and TRBJ2-3; TRBD2 aligns across 14 bases. J was trimmed by 2 bases and V by 6 bases; bases with no gene match: 13. Germline CDR1 SGHDN, CDR2 FVKESK. This CDR3 has 19 residues. CDR3 protein: CASRRLTSGRASSTDTQYF. CDR3 in DNA: TGTGCCAGCAGGCGACTGACTAGCGGGAGGGCCTCGTCCACAGATACGCAGTATTTT. Full variable domain (outside the CDR3, taken from reference TRBV14 and TRBJ2-3): EAGVTQFPSHSVIEKGQTVTLRCDPISGHDNLYWYRRVMGKEIKFLLHFVKESKQDESGMPNNRFLAERTGGTYSTLKVQPAELEDSGVYFCASRRLTSGRASSTDTQYFGPGTRLTVL.

The chain recombines TRBV5-1 with TRBJ2-1, with 8 nucleotides matching TRBD2. V shed 0 bases, J shed 1 base, and the junction held 6 bases outside the gene matches. CDR1 and CDR2 from the germline V gene are SGHRS and YFSETQ. This CDR3 has 17 residues. CDR3 nucleotide sequence: TGCGCCAGCAGCTTGGAAGCGGGAGTTGTTTCCTACAATGAGCAGTTCTTC. This sequence encodes CASSLEAGVVSYNEQFF.

The CDR3 sequence is CAIRPAGGSYNEQFF. In DNA, the CDR3 is TGTGCCATCAGACCAGCGGGAGGGTCCTACAATGAGCAGTTCTTC. The chain recombines TRBV10-3 with TRBJ2-1; 10 bases map to TRBD2. The CDR3 is 15 residues long. Germline CDR1 is ENHRY and CDR2 is SYGVKD. V lost 6 bases, J lost 1 base, and 3 bases stayed unmatched.

V usage is TRBV7-2 and J usage is TRBJ2-5; perhaps TRBD2 as D (6 bases). The CDR3 loop spans 17 amino acids. The V gene's germline CDR1 is SGHTA and CDR2 FQGNSA. V lost 5 bases and J lost 4, with 23 bases in between. CDR3 sequence (DNA): TGTGCCAGCAGCCCAGGAGGGGTAGCGCGACACTCAGAGACCCAGTACTTC. It is translated as CASSPGGVARHSETQYF.

This clone was seen only once. The rearrangement joins TRBV4-2 to TRBJ2-1; 13 bases line up with TRBD2. In germline, CDR1 is LGHNA, CDR2 YNFKEQ. This CDR3 has 19 residues. Trimming cost V 1 base and J 1 base; bases outside gene matches: 7. The CDR3 DNA is TGTGCCAGCAGCCAAGGAGGGGGGACTAGCGGGATATCCTACAATGAGCAGTTCTTC. Translation gives CASSQGGGTSGISYNEQFF.

The chain uses TRBV18 and TRBJ2-5; D possibly corresponds to TRBD2 (5 bases). The ends were cut back, 3 bases at V and 9 bases at J, with 11 bases in the middle. CDR1 and CDR2 from the germline V gene are KGHSH and LQKENI. The CDR3 loop spans 12 amino acids. This CDR3 reads CASSPDPGAQYF. The CDR3 nucleotides are TGTGCCAGCTCACCGGACCCCGGGGCCCAGTACTTC. The whole variable domain, remainder taken from reference TRBV18 and TRBJ2-5, is NAGVMQNPRHLVRRRGQEARLRCSPMKGHSHVYWYRQLPEEGLKFMVYLQKENIIDESGMPKERFSAEFPKEGPSILRIQQVVRGDSAAYFCASSPDPGAQYFGPGTRLLVL.

J is TRBJ2-7 and V is TRBV27, with TRBD2 as a possible D gene (5 bases). CDR1 is MNHEY, CDR2 SMNVEV, per germline (reference sequence). The CDR3 extends over 13 amino acids. The V end lost 3 bases, the J end lost 7 bases, and 13 bases lay between the germline ends. The CDR3 sequence is CASSLFGRGEQYF. The CDR3 DNA follows: TGTGCCAGCAGTTTGTTTGGACGAGGGGAGCAGTACTTC.

The genes are TRBV25-1 and TRBJ2-1, with D possibly matching TRBD1 (6 bases). This CDR3 is 13 amino acids long. Looked up from germline, CDR1 is MGHDK and CDR2 is SYGVNS. V lost 8 bases, J lost 1 base, and 9 bases lay in between. DNA of the CDR3: TGTGCCAGCCTAGGACAGTCCTACAATGAGCAGTTCTTC. Translation gives CASLGQSYNEQFF.

This clone was counted once. The chain recombines TRBV19 with TRBJ2-2; no firm D call. Germline V gene lookup returns CDR1 LNHDA and CDR2 SQIVND (reference sequence). The CDR3 contains 15 residues. V lost 6 bases, J lost 5 bases, and 16 bases lay in between. Written as DNA, the CDR3 is TGTGCCAGTAGCCCCGCCCGGGTGCCGACCGGGGAGCTGTTTTTT. It codes for CASSPARVPTGELFF.

This clone was seen a single time. V usage is TRBV27 and J usage is TRBJ2-1; TRBD2 aligns across 8 bases. This CDR3 contains 15 residues. V was clipped by 2 bases and J by 1 base; unmatched bases: 1. The germline V gene encodes CDR1 MNHEY and CDR2 SMNVEV (reference sequence). The CDR3 sequence: CASSLTGGSYNEQFF. The CDR3 DNA sequence: TGTGCCAGCAGTTTAACGGGAGGGTCCTACAATGAGCAGTTCTTC.

The chain joins TRBV28 to TRBJ2-1; 8 bases fit TRBD2. Germline V gene sequence: CDR1 MDHEN, CDR2 SYDVKM. J gave up 2 bases and V 6 bases, and 9 bases lay outside the gene matches. CDR3 length: 16 amino acids. The DNA for the CDR3 is TGTGCCAGCAGCCCCTCCGGCGGGAGGACCTACAATGAGCAGTTCTTC. Protein product: CASSPSGGRTYNEQFF.

The rearrangement links TRBV7-9 to TRBJ1-2, with D possibly matching TRBD1 (6 bases). Germline CDR1 and CDR2: SEHNR and FQNEAQ (reference sequence). Between the trimmed V and J ends, which lost 1 base and 4 bases, there was a span of 16 bases. This CDR3 is 16 amino acids long. The CDR3 bases are TGTGCCAGCAGCTTAGGCGGGGGGGGGCGAGGCTATGGCTACACCTTC. This sequence encodes CASSLGGGGRGYGYTF.

J is TRBJ1-2 and V is TRBV6-5, with D possibly TRBD1 on 5 matching bases. This CDR3 contains 16 residues. Looked up from germline, CDR1 is MNHEY and CDR2 is SVGAGI. The V and J ends lost 0 bases and 0 bases respectively, with 11 bases between them. The CDR3 sequence is CASSYSIRQSNYGYTF. The CDR3 coding sequence is TGTGCCAGCAGTTACTCGATACGACAGTCTAACTATGGCTACACCTTC.

This chain uses TRBV5-1 with TRBJ2-7; D remains unclear. The length of the CDR3 is 12 residues. Deletions cut 0 bases from V and 6 bases from J, with 7 bases between. The germline V gene has CDR1 SGHRS and CDR2 YFSETQ. The CDR3 region has the DNA TGCGCCAGCAGCTTGGCTTTCGGCGAGCAGTACTTC. This gives the protein CASSLAFGEQYF.

The J gene is TRBJ2-1, the V gene TRBV11-3, with 8 bases matching TRBD2. Germline-derived CDR1 and CDR2 are SGHNT and YENEEA. With V trimmed by 2 bases and J by 2 bases, 2 bases remained unmatched. This CDR3 has 15 residues. The CDR3 DNA reads TGTGCCAGCAGCTTATCCGGGAGGGCCTACAATGAGCAGTTCTTC. Amino acid sequence: CASSLSGRAYNEQFF.

The chain recombines TRBV18 with TRBJ1-1; 8 bases agree with TRBD1. This CDR3 is 19 amino acids long. The V segment lost 3 bases and the J segment 0 bases; nucleotides outside the gene matches: 15. The germline V gene encodes CDR1 KGHSH and CDR2 LQKENI. The CDR3 DNA follows: TGTGCCAGCTCACCGGCTAGGTCGGACAGGGAATACATGAACACTGAAGCTTTCTTT. This translates into CASSPARSDREYMNTEAFF.

The chain combines TRBV2 with TRBJ1-1; D gene ambiguous. Germline assignment: CDR1 SNHLY and CDR2 FYNNEI. This CDR3 comprises 12 residues. The V end lost 8 bases, the J end lost 2 bases, and 9 bases lay between the germline ends. Here the CDR3 reads CASRESNTEAFF. In nucleotides, the CDR3 is TGTGCCAGCCGGGAAAGCAACACTGAAGCTTTCTTT.

This rearrangement joins TRBV29-1 to TRBJ2-3, with 9 nucleotides matching TRBD1. Germline-derived CDR1 and CDR2 are SQVTM and ANQGSEA. V shed 4 bases and J 0 bases; nucleotides not matched to a gene: 8. The CDR3 loop spans 16 amino acids. The CDR3 sequence: CSVVYGTGLSTDTQYF. DNA for the CDR3: TGCAGCGTTGTATACGGGACAGGGCTGAGCACAGATACGCAGTATTTT.